The rows below give T cell receptor beta chains drawn from one sample of a study of blood T cell repertoires in COVID-19. Repertoires were generated with immunoSEQ multiplex PCR, while TCRdb's copy carries only in-frame clones and drops some. The sample holds about 44,000 clones, approximately 70% seen once. Sequencing used peripheral blood. Receptors originate from an elderly man with acute or convalescent COVID-19. Both conserved end residues are part of each CDR3. The D gene is left open where the match is weak. Size is omitted from some rows. Given values are once, few, many or a class for expanded clones.

TRBJ1-6,TRBV27,-,TRBD1,TGTGCCAGCAGTCTTGGACAGGAATATTCACCCCTCCACTTT,CASSLGQEYSPLHF
TRBJ2-6,TRBV5-1,-,TRBD1,TGCGCCAGCAGCCCGGACAGGGGGGAGGCCAACGTCCTGACTTTC,CASSPDRGEANVLTF
TRBJ2-1,TRBV11-2,-,TRBD1,TGTGCCAGCAGCGCGGGGACAGGCGGGTCCTACAATGAGCAGTTCTTC,CASSAGTGGSYNEQFF
TRBJ1-3,TRBV3-1/TRBV3-2,-,-,TGTGCCAGCAGCCATGGGACTCCCAGGGGAAACACCATATATTTT,CASSHGTPRGNTIYF
TRBJ2-7,TRBV5-1,-,TRBD1,TGCGCCAGCAGCTTAATAGGGACAGGTCCCTACGAGCAGTACTTC,CASSLIGTGPYEQYF
TRBJ2-1,TRBV5-1,few,-,TGCGCCAGCAGTGGGGGGACCACTTACAATGAGCAGTTCTTC,CASSGGTTYNEQFF
TRBJ1-4,TRBV9,-,TRBD1,TGTGCCAGCAGCGTTACAGGGGGGAATGAAAAACTGTTTTTT,CASSVTGGNEKLFF
TRBJ2-6,TRBV7-6,once,TRBD1,TGTGCCAGCAGCTTTACCCCAGGGGGCGCCTCTGGGGCCAACGTCCTGACTTTC,CASSFTPGGASGANVLTF
TRBJ2-1,TRBV6-5,-,TRBD2,TGTGCCAGCAAGACTAGCGGGAGGACTGAGCAGTTCTTC,CASKTSGRTEQFF
TRBJ1-2,TRBV2,-,-,TGTGCCAGCAGTACCGGGACACTGGGTGGCTACACCTTC,CASSTGTLGGYTF
TRBJ2-7,TRBV28,-,-,TGTGCCAGCAGCCATACGGGAGTTCCGGGGGAGCAGTACTTC,CASSHTGVPGEQYF
TRBJ1-3,TRBV2,-,TRBD1,TGTGCCAGCAGCTGGACAGGGGGAAACACCATATATTTT,CASSWTGGNTIYF
TRBJ2-2,TRBV7-2,-,-,TGTGCCAGCAGCCAAAGCCAAAACACCGGGGAGCTGTTTTTT,CASSQSQNTGELFF
TRBJ2-1,TRBV5-1,-,-,TGCGCCAGCAGCCAAGGAAGCAGCGGGTACAATGAGCAGTTCTTC,CASSQGSSGYNEQFF
TRBJ2-3,TRBV15,-,TRBD1,TGTGCCACTAAAAAAAGAAAGACAGGGAGAGCCACAGATACGCAGTATTTT,CATKKRKTGRATDTQYF
TRBJ2-7,TRBV3-1/TRBV3-2,-,TRBD1,TGTGCCAGCAGCCCAGCGGTCGGCTGGACAGGGACCTACGAGCAGTACTTC,CASSPAVGWTGTYEQYF
TRBJ1-6,TRBV20-1,once,-,TGCAGTGCTAGTCCAGGGGAGTCACCCCTCCACTTT,CSASPGESPLHF
TRBJ2-2,TRBV19,-,-,TGTGCCAGTAGTATAGCAGCCGGGACCGGGGAGCTGTTTTTT,CASSIAAGTGELFF
TRBJ2-7,TRBV11-2,-,-,TGTGCCAGCAGCTTTAGCGGAGACTCCTACGAGCAGTACTTC,CASSFSGDSYEQYF
TRBJ2-7,TRBV30,many,-,TGTGCCTGGAGCCCCAAGTTGGGAGGTAAGCAGTACTTC,CAWSPKLGGKQYF
TRBJ2-1,TRBV19,-,TRBD1,TGTGCCAGTAGTATTGTAGAGACAGGGAAGGATGAGCAGTTCTTC,CASSIVETGKDEQFF
TRBJ2-7,TRBV10-2,-,-,TGCGCCAGCAGTGAGTCGGGCAGCCTATCGCACGAGCAGTACTTC,CASSESGSLSHEQYF
TRBJ2-5,TRBV19,-,TRBD2,TGTGCCAGTAGTAGACCGGGACTAGCGGGAGAAAGCGAGACCCAGTACTTC,CASSRPGLAGESETQYF
TRBJ2-7,TRBV15,-,TRBD2,TGTGCCACCAGCAGAGGACTAGCGGAGTCCTACGAGCAGTACTTC,CATSRGLAESYEQYF
TRBJ2-7,TRBV27,-,-,TGTGCCAGCAGTTTATTCGGGGAGGCCTACGAGCAGTACTTC,CASSLFGEAYEQYF
TRBJ1-6,TRBV30,-,-,TGTGCCTGGGGAGGACAGACTGTTAATTCACCCCTCCACTTT,CAWGGQTVNSPLHF
TRBJ2-2,TRBV13,-,-,TGTGCCAGCAGCTTAGCTTTACAGGGATTGGGCTACAACACCGGGGAGCTGTTTTTT,CASSLALQGLGYNTGELFF
TRBJ2-7,TRBV27,-,TRBD2,TGTGCCAGCAGGCCTAGCGGGAGGTACGAGCAGTACTTC,CASRPSGRYEQYF
TRBJ1-2,TRBV28,-,-,TGTGCCAGCAGTTTAAGAACAGGGCCCAGAGGCTATGGCTACACCTTC,CASSLRTGPRGYGYTF
TRBJ1-1,TRBV6-1,-,-,TGTGCCAGCAGTGAAACCTATAACACTGAAGCTTTCTTT,CASSETYNTEAFF
TRBJ2-5,TRBV6-2/TRBV6-3,once,TRBD1,TGTGCCAGCAGTCGGGACAGGGGAATAGGAGAGACCCAGTACTTC,CASSRDRGIGETQYF